The source of this T cell receptor (beta chain) is a study of beta chain features in type 1 diabetes (dated by TCRdb to the late 2010s). For context, the study as a whole: Mean age, gender distribution, total cell number and subset yield did not differ between patients and healthy donors. A total of 107,917,701 sorted cells were examined across all samples, and the number of cells per subset was strongly correlated with RNA yield. The study compared the TCRB repertoires of sorted circulating CD4+ T cell subsets in recently diagnosed type 1 diabetes patients with those in matched healthy donors. Regulatory and stem cell-like memory subsets were obtained from only 8 patients and about eight healthy donors, while naive and central memory subsets were obtained from all 28 donors. Points the paper makes about the study in general: At VDJ recombination sites, patients with type 1 diabetes made fewer insertions and deleted more nucleotides, a pattern implying thymic rearrangement abnormalities. Shorter templates might be favored by PCR, yet because patient and control samples were amplified and corrected together, any such skew would affect both groups equally. Naive, central memory and regulatory TCRB repertoires appeared to be more similar among patients than among healthy donors. Type 1 diabetes patients showed a moderate but significant shortening of TCRB CDR3 length in all four CD4+ subsets. Because the HLA sub-analyses included only small numbers of individuals, any influence of HLA type on TCRB rearrangement was left unresolved. Because cDNA rather than genomic DNA was sequenced, highly expressing activated cells could have been over-represented, although no difference in activation and CD3 levels was found between groups.

This clone was detected a few times. The clone's antigen remains unknown. No per-base quality is available; no much larger clone lies one base away. For CDR1 and CDR2, the germline V gene (reference sequence) lists SEHNR and FQNEAQ. Taken from cysteine to phenylalanine, the CDR3 has 15 residues. The entry retains the CDR3 DNA only, 45 bases that are in frame from base 1. V lost 0 bases and J lost 4 bases; the stretch between them is 13 bases long. The High Capacity cDNA Reverse Transcription Kit was used to reverse transcribe all of the isolated RNA, meaning that expressed TCRB transcripts were what got sequenced. Deep immunoSEQ sequencing was applied to naive, central memory and regulatory T cell samples, giving an average of about 3.57 million total reads per sample. Sorted cells were lysed in RLT buffer and RNA was extracted with DNase-treated RNeasy Micro or Mini kits, depending on cell number. To prevent cross-contamination, each cell subset was processed individually, whereas patient and healthy donor samples were processed jointly. TCRB sequences were amplified from cDNA with the immunoSEQ multiplex PCR, producing 87-bp fragments spanning the CDR3 region. Amplicons were sequenced on the Illumina HiSeq platform. The authors processed their data as follows. Synthetic template baselines were used to correct PCR bias computationally, reads within Hamming distance 2 were collapsed together, and singletons that could not be merged were discarded. Reads were aligned to IMGT to assign V, D and J genes, CDR3 length, and insertions or deletions at six rearrangement sites. Within each subset, clonotype counts were normalized to the number of sorted cells before true diversity and Gini coefficients were calculated with the tcR R package. Repertoire sharing was quantified using the overlap coefficient calculated on TCRB nucleotide sequences. TCRdb took over this immuneACCESS table, retaining in-frame rearrangements with V and J assigned. Such tables are incomplete; in checked studies, under half of the missing clones stem from an unresolved V gene, and the remainder is unexplained. The DNA was the basis for D and trimming; V, J and clone size are from that table. The sample contains around 140,000 clones, approximately 10% of them found a single time. About 0.7% of the sample lies in the top ten.

From each donor, a single peripheral blood sample of about 110 mL on average was drawn into heparinised tubes. Using a panel that included CD45RO, CCR7, CD25, CD127, CD95 and CD27, naive, central memory, regulatory and stem cell-like memory CD4+ T cells were sorted on a BD FACSAria II. Purity was above 95% for every sorted population. Right away, PBMCs were isolated by Lymphoprep density gradient centrifugation and were stained directly, with no culture step. Samples were stained and sorted in pairs, with one healthy donor and one patient per experiment, so that batch effects were minimized. This clonotype was obtained from a man aged 25 to 45 with type 1 diabetes. The receptor chain draws on TRBV7-9 and TRBJ2-7; 5 matching bases give a weak D call of TRBD2. Sequencing was carried out using central memory CD4+ T cells from blood. This receptor has the CDR3 CASSLAPRGDYEQYF. The DNA sequence follows: TGTGCCAGCAGCTTAGCGCCTCGGGGAGATTACGAGCAGTACTTC.